This T cell receptor beta chain was obtained from a study of blood T cell repertoires in COVID-19. Sequencing was performed with immunoSEQ multiplex PCR; in TCRdb, only in-frame clones are kept and a portion is missing. Of 80,000 to 100,000 clones in the sample, 80% are singletons; the top ten hold 10% to 13%. V shed 6 bases and J 0 bases; nucleotides not matched to a gene: 1. This CDR3 is built from 14 residues. Per the germline V gene, CDR1 is MDHEN and CDR2 is SYDVKM. The chain employs TRBV28 and TRBJ2-1, with 8 nucleotides matching TRBD1. The receptor was isolated from a woman in her 70s with acute or convalescent COVID-19. Sequencing was performed on peripheral blood. Written as DNA, the CDR3 is TGTGCCAGCAGCGGACAGGGCTCCTACAATGAGCAGTTCTTC. Its protein is CASSGQGSYNEQFF.